These 11 T cell receptor beta chains came from one sample sequenced in a study of T-cell reconstitution after alpha-beta-depleted transplantation in children. The TCRbeta library was prepared with unique molecular identifiers. TCRdb re-called the PCR reads through MiXCR, storing one row per CDR3 protein. The sample lists about 540,000 distinct CDR3 sequences, approximately 20% occurring once. The sample was PBMCs from the stem cell graft donor, taken from the stem cell graft. Receptors were obtained from a human donor who donated a stem cell graft to a child with acute lymphoblastic leukemia.

This clonotype was counted a few times. The chain carries TRBV5-1 and TRBJ2-1; 9 bases line up with TRBD2. There are 17 residues in the CDR3. Trimming took 0 bases from V and 8 from J; bases not matched to a gene: 12. The germline V gene encodes CDR1 SGHRS and CDR2 YFSETQ. CDR3 sequence: CASSLDIIAGVGDEQFF. The CDR3 nucleotides read TGCGCCAGCAGCTTGGATATTATAGCGGGAGTTGGCGATGAGCAGTTCTTC. The full variable domain, its missing parts supplied by reference TRBV5-1 and TRBJ2-1, is KAGVTQTPRYLIKTRGQQVTLSCSPISGHRSVSWYQQTPGQGLQFLFEYFSETQRNKGNFPGRFSGRQFSNSRSEMNVSTLELGDSALYLCASSLDIIAGVGDEQFFGPGTRLTVL.

This clonotype was recorded only once. V usage is TRBV6-1 and J usage is TRBJ1-5, with D perhaps matching TRBD1 (6 bases). The germline V gene has CDR1 MNHNS and CDR2 SASEGT. The CDR3 has 15 amino acids. Trimming shortened V by 4 bases and J by 4 bases, and 14 bases separated the two germline ends. The CDR3 reads CASSVTGNPNQPQHF. The CDR3 DNA sequence: TGTGCCAGCAGTGTTACAGGGAACCCAAATCAGCCCCAGCATTTT.

This clonotype was seen ten or more times. The CDR3 sequence: CASAPEGRSTDTQYF. CDR3 in DNA: TGTGCCAGCGCACCGGAAGGGAGGAGCACAGATACGCAGTATTTT. This chain connects TRBV7-9 to TRBJ2-3; TRBD2 is a possible D gene (6 bases). The CDR3 loop spans 15 amino acids. CDR1 and CDR2 (germline): SEHNR, FQNEAQ (reference sequence). V lost 8 bases and J 0 bases, leaving 15 bases between the germline ends.

V usage is TRBV7-8 and J usage is TRBJ2-7, with D tentatively TRBD2 (6 bases). The germline V gene has CDR1 SGHVS and CDR2 FQNEAQ. V lost 4 bases to trimming and J lost 0 bases, with 10 bases between them. The CDR3 length is 14 residues. The CDR3 DNA reads as TGTGCCAGCAGCTCGCGGACTACCTCCTACGAGCAGTACTTC. It is translated as CASSSRTTSYEQYF.

The rearrangement uses TRBV7-7 and TRBJ2-5, with TRBD2 as a possible D gene (6 bases). CDR3 length: 14 amino acids. Germline loops: CDR1 SSHAT, CDR2 FNYEAQ (reference sequence). Trimming took off 2 bases at V and 5 bases at J, with 12 bases between the two ends. The CDR3 DNA follows: TGTGCCAGCAGCTTAATGGGACTCGGGGAGACCCAGTACTTC. Protein product: CASSLMGLGETQYF.

In its sample, this clonotype was seen a few times. This chain uses TRBV9 with TRBJ2-7; tentatively, D is TRBD1 (6 bases). Germline V CDR1 and CDR2: SGDLS, YYNGEE. Trimming left V 4 bases short and J 2 bases short, with 13 bases between. The CDR3 is made up of 14 amino acids. This CDR3 is CASSRGGQTYEQYF. DNA of the CDR3: TGTGCCAGCAGCAGGGGCGGACAGACCTACGAGCAGTACTTC. Full variable domain (remainder filled in from reference TRBV9 and TRBJ2-7): DSGVTQTPKHLITATGQRVTLRCSPRSGDLSVYWYQQSLDQGLQFLIQYYNGEERAKGNILERFSAQQFPDLHSELNLSSLELGDSALYFCASSRGGQTYEQYFGPGTRLTVT.

This clonotype was found many times. J is TRBJ2-1 and V is TRBV5-1; 11 bases agree with TRBD2. With 0 bases clipped from V and 6 bases from J, the junction kept 2 bases outside the gene matches. This CDR3 is built from 15 residues. Germline CDR1 is SGHRS and CDR2 is YFSETQ. The chain's CDR3 is CASSLAGLAGNEQFF. In DNA form, the CDR3 reads TGCGCCAGCAGCTTGGCCGGACTAGCGGGCAATGAGCAGTTCTTC.

The CDR3 region has the DNA TGTGCCAGCAGTTGGGGCCTTAACTATGGCTACACCTTC. Translation gives CASSWGLNYGYTF. The rearrangement joins TRBV12-3 or TRBV12-4 to TRBJ1-2, with a tentative D call TRBD1 (5 bases). The length of the CDR3 is 13 residues. The V gene lost 4 bases and the J gene lost 1 base, with 7 bases spanning the gap.

The J gene is TRBJ1-5, the V gene TRBV19, with D hard to call. This CDR3 comprises 15 residues. From germline, CDR1 is LNHDA and CDR2 SQIVND (reference sequence). V lost 3 bases to trimming and J lost 1 base, with 10 bases between them. The CDR3 DNA sequence: TGTGCCAGTAGTATTTCGGGATCGAGCAATCAGCCCCAGCATTTT. Amino acid sequence: CASSISGSSNQPQHF. The whole variable domain, remainder taken from reference TRBV19 and TRBJ1-5, is DGGITQSPKYLFRKEGQNVTLSCEQNLNHDAMYWYRQDPGQGLRLIYYSQIVNDFQKGDIAEGYSVSREKKESFPLTVTSAQKNPTAFYLCASSISGSSNQPQHFGDGTRLSIL.

About this clonotype: One end of the junction is discordant with germline, which a read error may explain. The V gene is TRBV5-1, the J gene TRBJ2-3; 7 bases are shared with TRBD1. CDR3 length: 16 amino acids. Germline CDR1 reads SGHRS; CDR2 reads YFSETQ. CDR3 nucleotide sequence: TGCGCCAGCAGCCGGGACAGCACCCCTAGCACAGATACGCAGTATTTC. This sequence encodes CASSRDSTPSTDTQYF.

The chain is built from TRBV2 and TRBJ2-7; D might be TRBD1 (6 bases). The CDR3 runs to 12 residues. Trimming took 6 bases from V and 6 from J, leaving 12 bases between them. Germline values: CDR1 SNHLY, CDR2 FYNNEI. The CDR3 DNA follows: TGTGCCAGCAGGGGGGCTACGTCCGAGCAGTACTTC. Amino acids: CASRGATSEQYF.